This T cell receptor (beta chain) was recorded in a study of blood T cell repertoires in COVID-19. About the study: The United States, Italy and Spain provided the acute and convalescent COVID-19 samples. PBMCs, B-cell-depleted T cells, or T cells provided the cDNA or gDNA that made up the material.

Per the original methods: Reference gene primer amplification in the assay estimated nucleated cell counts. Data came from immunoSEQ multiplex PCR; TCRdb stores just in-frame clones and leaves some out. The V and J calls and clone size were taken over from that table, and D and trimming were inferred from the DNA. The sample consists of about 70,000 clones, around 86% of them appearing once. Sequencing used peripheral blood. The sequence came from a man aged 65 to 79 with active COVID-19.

The CDR3 sequence is CSAPGVWGYTF. CDR3 in DNA: TGCAGTGCTCCCGGGGTCTGGGGCTACACCTTC. The chain combines TRBV20-1 with TRBJ1-2; D is ambiguous. Trimming stripped 5 bases from V and 8 bases from J, with 12 bases between. This CDR3 contains 11 residues. Germline CDR1 DFQATT, CDR2 SNEGSKA (reference sequence).